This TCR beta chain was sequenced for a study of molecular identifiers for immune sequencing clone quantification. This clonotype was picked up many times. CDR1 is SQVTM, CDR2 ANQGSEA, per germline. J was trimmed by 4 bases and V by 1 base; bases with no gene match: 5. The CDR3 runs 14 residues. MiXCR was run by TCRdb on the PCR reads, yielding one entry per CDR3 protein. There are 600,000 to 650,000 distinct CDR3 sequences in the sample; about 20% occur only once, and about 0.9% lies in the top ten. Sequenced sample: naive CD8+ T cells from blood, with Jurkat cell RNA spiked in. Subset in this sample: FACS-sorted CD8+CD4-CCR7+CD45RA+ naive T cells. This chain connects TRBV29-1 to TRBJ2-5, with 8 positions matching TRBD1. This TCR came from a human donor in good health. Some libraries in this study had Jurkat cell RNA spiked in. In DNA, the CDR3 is TGCAGCGTTGAAGGTCCGGGACAGGCAGAGACCCAGTACTTC. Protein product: CSVEGPGQAETQYF.